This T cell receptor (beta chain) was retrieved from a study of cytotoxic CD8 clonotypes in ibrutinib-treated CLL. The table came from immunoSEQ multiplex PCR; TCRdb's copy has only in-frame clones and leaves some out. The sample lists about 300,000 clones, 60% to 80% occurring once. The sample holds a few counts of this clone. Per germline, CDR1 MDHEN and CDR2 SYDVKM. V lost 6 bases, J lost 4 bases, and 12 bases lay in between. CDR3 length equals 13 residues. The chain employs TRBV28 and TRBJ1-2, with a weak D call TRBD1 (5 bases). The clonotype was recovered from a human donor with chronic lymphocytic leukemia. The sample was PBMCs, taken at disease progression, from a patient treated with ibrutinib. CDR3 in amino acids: CASSPVGRYGYTF. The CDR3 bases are TGTGCCAGCAGCCCAGTGGGGCGCTATGGCTACACCTTC.